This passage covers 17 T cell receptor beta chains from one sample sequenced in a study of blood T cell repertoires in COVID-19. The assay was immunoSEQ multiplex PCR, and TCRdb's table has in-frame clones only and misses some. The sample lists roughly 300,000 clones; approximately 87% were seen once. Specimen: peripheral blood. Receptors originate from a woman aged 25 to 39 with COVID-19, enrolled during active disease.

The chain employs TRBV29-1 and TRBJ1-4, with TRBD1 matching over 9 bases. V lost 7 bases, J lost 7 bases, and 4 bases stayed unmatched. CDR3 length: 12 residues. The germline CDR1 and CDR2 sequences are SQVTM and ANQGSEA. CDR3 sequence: CSATGGLEKLFF. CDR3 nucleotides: TGCAGCGCTACAGGGGGCCTTGAAAAACTGTTTTTT.

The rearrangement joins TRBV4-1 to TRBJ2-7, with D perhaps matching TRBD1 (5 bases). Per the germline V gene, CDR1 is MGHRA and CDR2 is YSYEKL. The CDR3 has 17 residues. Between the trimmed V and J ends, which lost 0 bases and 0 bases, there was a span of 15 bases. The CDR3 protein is CASSQDWGPRVSYEQYF. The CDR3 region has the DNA TGCGCCAGCAGCCAAGATTGGGGCCCCAGAGTCTCCTACGAGCAGTACTTC.

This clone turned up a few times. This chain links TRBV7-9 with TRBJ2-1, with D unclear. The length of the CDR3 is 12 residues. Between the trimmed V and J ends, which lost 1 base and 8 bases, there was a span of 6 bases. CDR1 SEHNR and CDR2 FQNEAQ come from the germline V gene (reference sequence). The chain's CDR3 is CASSLVWHEQFF. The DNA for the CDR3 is TGTGCCAGCAGCTTAGTCTGGCATGAGCAGTTCTTC.

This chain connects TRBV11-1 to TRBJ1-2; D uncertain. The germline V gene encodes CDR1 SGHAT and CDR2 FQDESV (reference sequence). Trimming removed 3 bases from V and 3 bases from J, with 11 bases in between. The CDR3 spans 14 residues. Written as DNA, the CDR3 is TGTGCCAGCAGCTTCCCGGGGAGTCACTATGGCTACACCTTC. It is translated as CASSFPGSHYGYTF.

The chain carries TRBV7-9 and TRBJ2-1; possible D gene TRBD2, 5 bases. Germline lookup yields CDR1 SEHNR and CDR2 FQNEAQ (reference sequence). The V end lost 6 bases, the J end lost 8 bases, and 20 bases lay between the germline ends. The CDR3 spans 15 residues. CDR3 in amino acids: CASSSGVISGDEQFF. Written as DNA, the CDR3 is TGTGCCAGCAGTTCTGGGGTCATCTCCGGGGATGAGCAGTTCTTC.

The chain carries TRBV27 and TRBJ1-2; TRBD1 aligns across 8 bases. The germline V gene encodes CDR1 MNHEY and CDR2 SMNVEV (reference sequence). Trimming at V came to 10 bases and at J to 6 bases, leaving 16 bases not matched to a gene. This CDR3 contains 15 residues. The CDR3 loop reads CATPPFWDRSDGYTF. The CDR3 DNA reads TGTGCCACGCCTCCTTTTTGGGACAGGAGTGATGGCTACACCTTC.

The CDR3 sequence is CASSQLQGLYGYTF. The CDR3, as DNA: TGTGCCAGCAGCCAACTCCAGGGCCTCTATGGCTACACCTTC. The gene calls are TRBV3-1 (or the pseudogene TRBV3-2) and TRBJ1-2; possible D gene TRBD1, 5 bases. The CDR3 spans 14 residues. V was clipped by 2 bases and J by 4 bases, with 11 bases between them. Germline V gene sequence: CDR1 LGHDT, CDR2 YNNKEL (reference sequence).

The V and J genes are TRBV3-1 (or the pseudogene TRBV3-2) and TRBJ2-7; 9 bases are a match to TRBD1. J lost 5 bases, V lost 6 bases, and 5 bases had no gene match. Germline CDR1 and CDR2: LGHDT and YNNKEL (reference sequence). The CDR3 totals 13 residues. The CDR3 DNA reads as TGTGCCAGCAGATGGACAGGGGCGGACGAGCAGTACTTC. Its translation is CASRWTGADEQYF.

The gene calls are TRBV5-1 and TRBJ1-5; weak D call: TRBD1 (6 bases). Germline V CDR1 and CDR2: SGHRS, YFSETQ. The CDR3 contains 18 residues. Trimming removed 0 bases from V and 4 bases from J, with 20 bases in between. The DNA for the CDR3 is TGCGCCAGCAGCTTGGTTGGAACCCCCCGGCAGGGGAATCAGCCCCAGCATTTT. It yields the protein CASSLVGTPRQGNQPQHF.

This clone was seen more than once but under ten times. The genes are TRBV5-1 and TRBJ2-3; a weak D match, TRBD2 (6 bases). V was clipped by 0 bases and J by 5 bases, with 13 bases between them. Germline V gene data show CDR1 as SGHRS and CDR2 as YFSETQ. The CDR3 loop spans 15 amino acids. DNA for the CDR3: TGCGCCAGCAGCTTGGCTGGGACTCGCGGAGATACGCAGTATTTT. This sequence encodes CASSLAGTRGDTQYF.

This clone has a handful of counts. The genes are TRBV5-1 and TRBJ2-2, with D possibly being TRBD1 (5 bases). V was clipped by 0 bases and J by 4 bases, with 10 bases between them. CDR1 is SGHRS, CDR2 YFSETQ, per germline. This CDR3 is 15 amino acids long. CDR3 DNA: TGCGCCAGCAGCTTGGACAGGATGACCACCGGGGAGCTGTTTTTT. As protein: CASSLDRMTTGELFF.

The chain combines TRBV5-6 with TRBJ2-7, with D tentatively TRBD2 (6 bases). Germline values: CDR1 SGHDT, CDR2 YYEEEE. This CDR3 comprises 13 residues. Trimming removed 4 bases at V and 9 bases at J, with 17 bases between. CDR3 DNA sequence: TGTGCCAGCAGCCCGGGAGCAGAAAGGGGGCAGTACTTC. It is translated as CASSPGAERGQYF.

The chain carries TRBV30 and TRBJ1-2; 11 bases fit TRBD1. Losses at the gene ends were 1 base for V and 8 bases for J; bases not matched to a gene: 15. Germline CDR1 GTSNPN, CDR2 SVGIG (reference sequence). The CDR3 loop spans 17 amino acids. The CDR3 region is CAWSGIRDRGKNSGYTF. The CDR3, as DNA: TGTGCCTGGAGTGGGATCAGGGACAGGGGGAAGAATTCGGGCTACACCTTC.

For the CDR3, the DNA is TGTGCCACCAGCGGACAGGGCAACATTCAGTACTTC. Its protein is CATSGQGNIQYF. The genes are TRBV24-1 and TRBJ2-4, with 8 bases matching TRBD1. The CDR3 runs 12 residues. Trimming cost V 7 bases and J 7 bases; bases outside gene matches: 2. From germline, CDR1 is KGHDR and CDR2 SFDVKD.

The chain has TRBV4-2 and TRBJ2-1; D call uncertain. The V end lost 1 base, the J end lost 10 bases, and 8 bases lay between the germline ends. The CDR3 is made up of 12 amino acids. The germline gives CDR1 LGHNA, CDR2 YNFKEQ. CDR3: CASSQVLGEQFF. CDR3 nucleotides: TGTGCCAGCAGCCAAGTCCTCGGGGAGCAGTTCTTC.

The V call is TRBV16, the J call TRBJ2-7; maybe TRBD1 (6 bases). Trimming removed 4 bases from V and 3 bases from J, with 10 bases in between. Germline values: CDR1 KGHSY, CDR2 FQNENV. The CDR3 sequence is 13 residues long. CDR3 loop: CASSLDRLYEQYF. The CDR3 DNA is TGTGCCAGCAGCCTTGACAGGCTCTACGAGCAGTACTTC.

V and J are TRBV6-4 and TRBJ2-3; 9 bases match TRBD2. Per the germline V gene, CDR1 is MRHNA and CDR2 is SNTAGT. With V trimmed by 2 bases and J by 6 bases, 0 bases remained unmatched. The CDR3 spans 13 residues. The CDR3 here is CASSDGLADTQYF. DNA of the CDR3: TGTGCCAGCAGTGACGGACTAGCGGATACGCAGTATTTT.